This T cell receptor (beta chain) was profiled in a study of beta chain features in type 1 diabetes. Whole-study findings and limits: People with Type 1 diabetes carried modestly yet significantly shorter TCRB CDR3s in all four CD4+ subsets. Insertion counts at VDJ junctions were lower in type 1 diabetes patients, who also showed more deletions there.

A remark on this clone: No antigen is known for it.

Reverse transcribing all isolated RNA meant expressed TCRB transcripts were sequenced. The average read count of naive, central memory and regulatory T cell samples was about 3.3 million. Sequenced by immunoSEQ multiplex PCR; TCRdb stores in-frame clones only, minus some. The repertoire has some 700,000 clones, around an eighth of them found once; the top ten carry around 0.022%. In total, each donor contributed a single heparinised blood draw that averaged about 110 mL. Germline assignment: CDR1 SGHTA and CDR2 FQGNSA. CDR3 length: 14 residues. Trimming removed 5 bases from V and 2 bases from J, with 11 bases in between.

The chain couples TRBV7-2 to TRBJ2-3, with D uncertain. The TCR was taken from a man aged 18 to 29 with type 1 diabetes. Sequencing was done on a sample of naive CD4+ T cells from blood. CDR3 coding DNA: TGTGCCAGCAGCCCAGCGTCAAACACAGATACGCAGTATTTT. Encoded protein: CASSPASNTDTQYF.